These 9 T cell receptor beta chains originate from one sample sequenced in a study of blood T cells in healthy people across ages. A second PCR, run for roughly 7 to 11 cycles, used a sample-barcoded 5' primer plus a J-beta primer mix. MiXCR was run by TCRdb on the 5' RACE reads, yielding one entry per CDR3 protein. The data contain some 670,000 distinct CDR3 sequences, over 40% of them singletons. Sequencing input: blood. The receptors come from a woman over 75 in good health.

The genes are TRBV10-3 and TRBJ2-1; 8 bases are shared with TRBD1. J was trimmed by 13 bases and V by 3 bases; bases with no gene match: 11. The length of the CDR3 is 14 residues. Germline CDR1 ENHRY, CDR2 SYGVKD. The CDR3 sequence is CAISDRTGYETQFF. The CDR3 coding sequence is TGTGCCATCAGTGATAGGACAGGGTACGAGACCCAGTTCTTC.

In regard to this clonotype: This could be a read error, since a much larger clone is one nucleotide away. The J gene is TRBJ2-1, the V gene TRBV6-1, with 11 bases aligning to TRBD2. CDR3 length: 17 amino acids. Germline V gives CDR1 MNHNS, CDR2 SASEGT. Unmatched junction bases numbered 14, after V lost 7 bases and J lost 6 bases. CDR3 nucleotides: TGTGCCAGCATCAAAAGGGAGGGGACTAGCGGCTGCAATGAGCAGTTCTTC. As protein: CASIKREGTSGCNEQFF.

In its sample, this clonotype was seen a few times. The chain has TRBV27 and TRBJ1-2, with D hard to call. The CDR3 covers 12 residues. Trimming took 6 bases from V and 5 from J, leaving 10 bases between them. CDR1 and CDR2 from the germline V gene are MNHEY and SMNVEV (reference sequence). CDR3 DNA sequence: TGTGCCAGCAGATCCGACCGGTATGGCTACACCTTC. This translates into CASRSDRYGYTF.

The chain employs TRBV24-1 and TRBJ1-5; D is undetermined. The CDR3 sequence is 13 residues long. Germline CDR1 KGHDR, CDR2 SFDVKD. The V gene lost 4 bases and the J gene lost 7 bases, with 10 bases spanning the gap. The chain's CDR3 is CATSEGLGQPQHF. The CDR3 region has the DNA TGTGCCACCAGTGAGGGGTTAGGGCAGCCCCAGCATTTT.

Notes on this clonotype: At one of its ends the junction is not consistent with the germline gene, which may arise from a read error. This chain connects TRBV12-3 or TRBV12-4 to TRBJ2-1; weak D call: TRBD2 (6 bases). The CDR3 sequence is 13 residues long. This CDR3 reads CASSRDSYNERFF. The CDR3 nucleotides read TGTGCCAGCAGCCGGGACTCATACAATGAGCGGTTCTTC.

V gene TRBV7-6 combines with J gene TRBJ1-1; D is perhaps TRBD1 (6 bases). CDR1 and CDR2 (germline): SGHVS, FNYEAQ. V was pared by 0 bases and J by 4 bases, with 12 bases between. The CDR3 length is 15 residues. CDR3 in amino acids: CASSLARGRGTEAFF. CDR3 bases: TGTGCCAGCAGCTTAGCGAGGGGGAGGGGCACTGAAGCTTTCTTT.

The J gene is TRBJ2-1, the V gene TRBV3-1, with D maybe TRBD2 (5 bases). The germline V gene has CDR1 LGHDT and CDR2 YNNKEL (reference sequence). Between the trimmed V and J ends, which lost 0 bases and 10 bases, there was a span of 13 bases. The CDR3 extends over 14 amino acids. The CDR3 protein is CASSQDWTSREQFF. CDR3 nucleotide sequence: TGTGCCAGCAGCCAAGATTGGACTTCAAGGGAGCAGTTCTTC.

V gene TRBV14 combines with J gene TRBJ1-6; D is possibly TRBD1 (5 bases). Trimming shortened V by 4 bases and J by 2 bases, and 18 bases separated the two germline ends. The CDR3 extends over 18 amino acids. In germline, CDR1 is SGHDN, CDR2 FVKESK. The CDR3 DNA reads TGTGCCAGCAGCCGAACGACCCTTCGGGGGACCTATAATTCACCCCTCCACTTT. It translates to CASSRTTLRGTYNSPLHF. Using reference TRBV14 and TRBJ1-6 for the parts outside the CDR3, the full variable domain is EAGVTQFPSHSVIEKGQTVTLRCDPISGHDNLYWYRRVMGKEIKFLLHFVKESKQDESGMPNNRFLAERTGGTYSTLKVQPAELEDSGVYFCASSRTTLRGTYNSPLHFGNGTRLTVT.

This clonotype was counted between two and nine times. This chain connects TRBV7-3 to TRBJ2-3; D is ambiguous. The CDR3 is 13 residues long. Germline V gene lookup returns CDR1 SGHTA and CDR2 FQGTGA. Trimming cost V 3 bases and J 8 bases, with 12 bases left between them. This chain's CDR3 is CASSFKGTPTQYF. The CDR3 DNA reads TGTGCCAGCAGCTTTAAAGGAACGCCTACGCAGTATTTT. Full variable domain (rest looked up from reference TRBV7-3 and TRBJ2-3): GAGVSQTPSNKVTEKGKYVELRCDPISGHTALYWYRQSLGQGPEFLIYFQGTGAADDSGLPNDRFFAVRPEGSVSTLKIQRTERGDSAVYLCASSFKGTPTQYFGPGTRLTVL.